This entry lists 20 T cell receptor delta chains sequenced from one sample in a study of γδ T cells in repeated Plasmodium falciparum infection. Vgamma9/Vdelta2+ and Vdelta2-negative gammadelta T cells were flow-sorted from PBMC for bulk sequencing. TCRdb re-called clones from the multiplex PCR reads via CATT. Of roughly 93,000 delta-chain clones in the sample, less than 1% were seen once. The sample comprised gamma-delta T cells from blood. These TCRs come from a pool of human donors (malaria-infected and uninfected, not separated).

This clone has a count of ten or more. The TCRdb protein, from a much larger clone, departs from this DNA's translation at residue 4, likely by read error; the protein shown derives from the DNA. Other DNA sequences in this sample translate to the same CDR3. The chain combines TRDV2 with TRDJ1; 10 positions match TRDD3. Germline values: CDR1 GEAIGNYY, CDR2 EKD. The CDR3 has 19 amino acids. CDR3 sequence reads: CACGTVMGTGGFATDKLIF. The CDR3 DNA follows: TGTGCCTGTGGCACCGTCATGGGGACTGGGGGATTCGCCACCGATAAACTCATCTTT.

In its sample, this clone was seen a few times. A far larger clone is only one base removed, so a read error is likely. This same CDR3 is encoded by further DNA sequences in the sample. This chain joins TRDV1 and TRDJ1, with 8 nucleotides matching TRDD3. In the absence of a J gene in TCRdb, the DNA was matched to germline to assign it here. Germline V gene lookup returns CDR1 TSWWSYY and CDR2 QGS. The CDR3 extends over 19 amino acids. The ends lost 4 bases at V and 3 bases at J; junction bases unmatched: 19. The CDR3 DNA reads TGTGCTCTTGGGGTCCAGGCCCCACGCGAGGGATACGCTTCCGATAAACTCATCTTT. Translation gives CALGVQAPREGYASDKLIF.

On this clone: A read error likely explains why the TCRdb protein, taken from a much larger clone, differs from this DNA's translation at residue 7; the protein shown is translated from the DNA. This chain joins TRDV2 and TRDJ3; 11 positions match TRDD3. The J gene, missing from TCRdb, was assigned here through DNA to germline matching. V dropped 3 bases and J dropped 5; count of bases not matched to a gene: 23. The length of the CDR3 is 23 residues. Germline-derived CDR1 and CDR2 are GEAIGNYY and EKD. In nucleotides, the CDR3 is TGTGCCTGTGACCCCCTTGCGGAGATGGTGAAGCTGGGGGATACCCGGGACACCCGACAGATGTTTTTC. Its protein is CACDPLAEMVKLGDTRDTRQMFF.

This clone was observed a few times. This is likely an artifact of a read error, given a far larger clone one base away. This specimen includes other DNA sequences encoding the same CDR3. The chain is built from TRDV2 and TRDJ1; 7 positions agree with TRDD3. TCRdb is silent on the J gene; assignment here came from matching the DNA to germline. Trimming took 1 base from V and 3 from J; bases not matched to a gene: 16. Germline assignment: CDR1 GEAIGNYY and CDR2 EKD. The CDR3 is 18 amino acids. The CDR3 nucleotides are TGTGCCTGTGACACGATTTCAATGGGGGAGAAAGGATCCGATAAACTCATCTTT. It specifies CACDTISMGEKGSDKLIF.

A note on this clone: TCRdb lists the protein of a much larger clone for this DNA, which differs at residue 15, so this is likely a read error; the protein given here is translated from the DNA itself. The V gene is given as TRDV2, and no J gene call is available; TRDD3 is the table's D call, not checked against the DNA. The CDR3 contains 16 residues. Germline V gives CDR1 GEAIGNYY, CDR2 EKD. CDR3 nucleotides: TGTGCCTGTGACGGGATCCAGGAAGGCCCGAGGGGTAAACTCACCTTT. This translates into CACDGIQEGPRGKLTF.

By its share, this clone is medium-sized. Other DNA sequences within the sample encode an identical CDR3. The chain is built from TRDV1 and TRDJ1; TRDD3 agrees at 7 bases. V dropped 0 bases and J dropped 0; count of bases not matched to a gene: 22. The germline CDR1 and CDR2 sequences are TSWWSYY and QGS. The CDR3 consists of 22 residues. The CDR3 DNA is TGTGCTCTTGGGGAACTCAAGGTACCTACTGGGGATAAGCCCGGGGACACCGATAAACTCATCTTT. Its protein product is CALGELKVPTGDKPGDTDKLIF.

About this clone: The protein recorded in TCRdb matches a much larger clone and deviates from this DNA's translation at residue 19, suggesting a read error; the protein here is obtained by translating the DNA. The V gene call is TRDV1, and the J gene call is absent; the table's D call, TRDD3, was not checked against the DNA. Germline V lookup: CDR1 TSWWSYY, CDR2 QGS. The CDR3 runs to 21 residues. CDR3 in DNA: TGTGCTCTTGGGCTCCTTCCTGACGTACTGGGGGACCAACCTAACACCGATAAACCCATCTTT. This encodes CALGLLPDVLGDQPNTDKPIF.

This clone is medium-sized within its sample. Additional DNA sequences in this sample encode the identical CDR3. The gene calls are TRDV3 and TRDJ1, with 12 positions matching TRDD3. The CDR3 covers 15 residues. Germline V gene lookup returns CDR1 TVYSNPD and CDR2 GDNSRS (reference sequence). After removal of 4 bases from V and 0 bases from J, the junction contained 6 bases not matched to a gene. CDR3 residues: CASWGIRTNTDKLIF. CDR3 in DNA: TGTGCCTCCTGGGGGATACGAACTAACACCGATAAACTCATCTTT.

This clone was observed at least ten times. Translating this DNA gives a protein that differs at residue 3 from the TCRdb one, which belongs to a much larger clone; a read error is likely, and the protein shown is this translation. This rearrangement joins TRDV2 to TRDJ1; TRDD3 matches 7 bases. CDR1 and CDR2 (germline): GEAIGNYY, EKD. The CDR3 extends over 15 amino acids. The CDR3 DNA follows: TGTGCCCGTGACACCGTGGGGGGATCTAAAGATAAACTCATCTTT. Protein: CARDTVGGSKDKLIF.

Comment on this clone: A far more abundant clone sits one base away, making this likely a read error. Other DNA sequences in the sample encode the same CDR3. This chain joins TRDV1 and TRDJ1, with 7 bases matching TRDD3. TCRdb supplies no J gene; here it was assigned by aligning the nucleotide sequence to germline. The J segment lost 0 bases and the V segment lost 0 bases, leaving 22 bases of the junction unmatched. The CDR3 is 22 residues long. The V gene's germline CDR1 is TSWWSYY and CDR2 QGS. CDR3 sequence reads: CALGELGLERWIRERYTDKLIF. CDR3 coding DNA: TGTGCTCTTGGGGAACTCGGGCTCGAACGATGGATACGCGAACGGTACACCGATAAACTCATCTTT.

As for this clone: This is likely an artifact of a read error, given a far larger clone one base away. Other DNA sequences from this sample encode an identical CDR3 as well. The rearrangement links TRDV1 to TRDJ1, with a tentative D call TRDD3 (5 bases). Per germline, CDR1 TSWWSYY and CDR2 QGS. V was cut by 0 bases and J by 0 bases, with 20 bases left in between. The CDR3 loop spans 19 amino acids. CDR3 sequence (DNA): TGTGCTCTTGGGGAACTCCTCTCACCCCGATGGGGTTACACCGATAAACTCATCTTT. This sequence encodes CALGELLSPRWGYTDKLIF.

As concerns this clone: The protein TCRdb lists belongs to a much larger clone and differs from this DNA's translation at residue 9, which points to a read error; the protein shown is made from the DNA. The chain carries TRDV2 and TRDJ1, with 10 bases that match TRDD3. The J gene, not given by TCRdb, was assigned here from a germline match of the nucleotide sequence. CDR3 length equals 13 residues. V was pared by 4 bases and J by 7 bases, with 5 bases of the junction left unmatched. In germline, CDR1 is GEAIGNYY, CDR2 EKD. The CDR3, as DNA: TGTGCCTGTGATTTACTGGGGGATCCTAAACTCATCTTT. As protein: CACDLLGDPKLIF.

As to this clone: A read error likely explains why the TCRdb protein, taken from a much larger clone, differs from this DNA's translation at residue 7; the protein shown is translated from the DNA. This chain links TRDV1 with TRDJ1; 10 bases agree with TRDD3. The J gene was missing in TCRdb and was found by matching the end of the DNA to germline. CDR1 is TSWWSYY and CDR2 is QGS in the germline V gene. After removal of 2 bases from V and 0 bases from J, the junction contained 18 bases not matched to a gene. The CDR3 loop spans 21 amino acids. DNA of the CDR3: TGTGCTCTTGGGGAAATGGACACCGGGGGATACGCAGTAAGGTACACCGATAAACTCATCTTT. This codes for CALGEMDTGGYAVRYTDKLIF.

This clone was seen more than once but under ten times. This likely came from a read error, as a far larger clone is one base away. Other DNA sequences in the same sample also yield this CDR3. The chain uses TRDV2 and TRDJ1; 8 nucleotides agree with TRDD3. The J gene, left out of TCRdb, was set here by checking the DNA against germline. The ends lost 0 bases at V and 3 bases at J; junction bases unmatched: 14. The CDR3 loop spans 18 amino acids. Germline V gene lookup returns CDR1 GEAIGNYY and CDR2 EKD. CDR3 in amino acids: CACDTVAGIRPRADKLIF. The CDR3 DNA is TGTGCCTGTGACACCGTTGCTGGGATACGCCCCCGGGCCGATAAACTCATCTTT.

This clone was detected only a few times. TCRdb shows a much larger clone's protein in place of this DNA's translation, and the two differ at residue 13, likely through a read error; the protein shown is translated from the DNA. The genes are TRDV1 and TRDJ2; 7 nucleotides agree with TRDD3. No J gene is reported in TCRdb; it was inferred here by comparing the DNA with germline. The CDR3 length is 24 residues. Germline V gene data show CDR1 as TSWWSYY and CDR2 as QGS. V was pared by 3 bases and J by 3 bases, with 31 bases of the junction left unmatched. For the CDR3, the DNA is TGTGCTCTTGGGGACCTCCCCCCTGGCACTAGAGTGAAAAAAATGGGGGACATGACAGCACAACTCTTCTTT. It translates to CALGDLPPGTRVKKMGDMTAQLFF.

This clone was recorded a few times. Only one base separates this from a far larger clonotype, so it likely reflects a read error. Different DNA sequences within this sample yield the same CDR3. This sequence joins TRDV1 and TRDJ2; TRDD3 aligns across 10 bases. After removal of 0 bases from V and 3 bases from J, the junction contained 7 bases not matched to a gene. Germline V CDR1 and CDR2: TSWWSYY, QGS. The CDR3 spans 18 residues. The CDR3 reads CALGELQLGDILTAQLFF. Written as DNA, the CDR3 is TGTGCTCTTGGGGAACTCCAGCTGGGGGATATTCTGACAGCACAACTCTTCTTT.

In this sample, this clone turned up a few times. TCRdb has a much larger clone's protein, which differs at residue 5 from the translation of this DNA, likely because of a read error; what is shown is the protein translated from the DNA. The chain employs TRDV2 and TRDJ1; 8 bases are shared with TRDD3. After removal of 3 bases from V and 0 bases from J, the junction contained 17 bases not matched to a gene. Germline V CDR1 and CDR2: GEAIGNYY, EKD. The CDR3 has 19 residues. The DNA of the CDR3 is TGTGCCTGTGACCAGAAGAGATTGTACTGGGGGTTGTACACCGATAAACTCATCTTT. Protein product: CACDQKRLYWGLYTDKLIF.

To note about this clone: The protein that TCRdb holds for this DNA derives from a much larger clone and differs from the translated DNA at residue 15, which likely indicates a read error; the protein shown here is translated from the DNA. The V and J genes are TRDV1 and TRDJ1; 9 bases are a match to TRDD3. Matching the DNA to germline supplied the J gene, which TCRdb does not give. This CDR3 spans 19 amino acids. V lost 1 base, J lost 6 bases, and 18 bases stayed unmatched. Germline CDR1 reads TSWWSYY; CDR2 reads QGS. The CDR3 loop is CALGERAYLGDGGTNKLIF. CDR3 sequence (DNA): TGTGCTCTTGGGGAACGGGCCTACCTGGGGGATGGAGGAACCAATAAACTCATCTTT.

This clone was seen ten or more times. Only one base separates this from a far larger clonotype, so it likely reflects a read error. Other DNA sequences in the same sample also yield this CDR3. The CDR3 bases are TGCGCCTGTGACGCAGTTTTAGGTGTGGGATCGAACACCGATAAACTCATCTTT. This sequence encodes CACDAVLGVGSNTDKLIF. The chain joins TRDV2 to TRDJ1; tentative D call: TRDD3 (5 bases). This CDR3 has 18 residues. Germline values: CDR1 GEAIGNYY, CDR2 EKD.

In regard to this clone: The mismatch at residue 5 between this DNA's translation and the TCRdb protein of a much larger clone likely reflects a read error; the protein shown is translated from the DNA. The chain is built from TRDV2 and TRDJ1, with a weak D call TRDD1 (5 bases). TCRdb offers no J gene call, so here the DNA was matched to germline to obtain one. Trimming took 2 bases from V and 3 from J, leaving 9 bases between them. The CDR3 consists of 13 residues. In germline, CDR1 is GEAIGNYY, CDR2 EKD. The DNA for the CDR3 is TGTGCCTGTGACATAATAGGTTCCGATAAACTCATCTTT. Amino acids: CACDIIGSDKLIF.